A selection of T cell receptor beta chains follows, all from one sample in a study of regulatory T cells in long-lasting Graves disease. One entry per CDR3 protein, called by TCRdb with MiXCR from the multiplex PCR reads. The sample yields 500,000 to 800,000 distinct CDR3 sequences, 30% seen once. This sample comprised peripheral blood mononuclear cells (PBMCs), obtained when the disease was refractory, from a patient treated with antithyroid drugs. The receptors derive from a female donor with Graves disease. Each CDR3 is given with its conserved first and last residue. The D gene is left open where the match is weak. Not all rows give a size; the values are once, few, many and, for expanded clones, a class.

v_gene: TRBV28
abundance: few
d_gene: NA
j_gene: TRBJ1-5
CDR3aa: CASSRSNREFQPQHF
CDR3nt: TGTGCCAGCAGCAGATCAAACAGGGAATTTCAGCCCCAGCATTTT

v_gene: TRBV29-1
abundance: few
d_gene: TRBD1
j_gene: TRBJ1-1
CDR3aa: CSVEGQGGATEAFF
CDR3nt: TGCAGCGTTGAAGGACAGGGGGGGGCCACTGAAGCTTTCTTT

v_gene: TRBV7-9
abundance: NA
d_gene: NA
j_gene: TRBJ1-5
CDR3aa: CASSLGDREYQPQHF
CDR3nt: TGTGCCAGCAGCCTTGGGGATCGGGAATATCAGCCCCAGCATTTT

v_gene: TRBV12-5
abundance: NA
d_gene: NA
j_gene: TRBJ1-5
CDR3aa: CASGLADQENQPQHF
CDR3nt: TGTGCTAGTGGTTTGGCTGACCAGGAAAATCAGCCCCAGCATTTT

v_gene: TRBV30
abundance: NA
d_gene: NA
j_gene: TRBJ1-5
CDR3aa: CAWSPESNQPQHF
CDR3nt: TGTGCCTGGAGTCCTGAAAGCAATCAGCCCCAGCATTTT

v_gene: TRBV7-9
abundance: NA
d_gene: TRBD1
j_gene: TRBJ2-5
CDR3aa: CASSFRQGVETQYF
CDR3nt: TGTGCCAGCAGCTTTAGACAGGGTGTGGAGACCCAGTACTTC

v_gene: TRBV6-1
abundance: few
d_gene: TRBD2
j_gene: TRBJ2-3
CDR3aa: CASSVLAGDTQYF
CDR3nt: TGTGCCAGCAGTGTCCTAGCGGGAGACACGCAGTATTTT

v_gene: TRBV27
abundance: few
d_gene: TRBD1
j_gene: TRBJ1-1
CDR3aa: CASRERGGFKLNTEAFF
CDR3nt: TGTGCCAGCAGGGAACGAGGGGGCTTTAAACTGAACACTGAAGCTTTCTTT

v_gene: TRBV5-1
abundance: NA
d_gene: NA
j_gene: TRBJ1-4
CDR3aa: CASSLAQATNEKLFF
CDR3nt: TGCGCCAGCAGCTTGGCCCAAGCAACTAATGAAAAACTGTTTTTT

v_gene: TRBV3-1
abundance: NA
d_gene: TRBD1
j_gene: TRBJ1-5
CDR3aa: CASSQDWTGANQPQHF
CDR3nt: TGTGCCAGCAGCCAAGATTGGACAGGAGCTAATCAGCCCCAGCATTTT

v_gene: TRBV20-1
abundance: few
d_gene: TRBD1
j_gene: TRBJ1-2
CDR3aa: CSARGITGAEYGYTF
CDR3nt: TGCAGTGCTAGAGGTATAACAGGGGCGGAGTATGGCTACACCTTC

v_gene: TRBV10-3
abundance: few
d_gene: TRBD1
j_gene: TRBJ1-5
CDR3aa: CAISETDRGLIISNQPQHF
CDR3nt: TGTGCCATCAGTGAGACGGACAGGGGGCTAATAATTAGCAATCAGCCCCAGCATTTT

v_gene: TRBV20-1
abundance: few
d_gene: TRBD1
j_gene: TRBJ1-1
CDR3aa: CSAWDRVTEAFF
CDR3nt: TGCAGTGCTTGGGACAGGGTCACTGAAGCTTTCTTT

v_gene: TRBV11-2
abundance: many
d_gene: TRBD2
j_gene: TRBJ2-7
CDR3aa: CASSRGLGYEQYF
CDR3nt: TGTGCCAGCAGCCGAGGACTAGGGTACGAGCAGTACTTC

v_gene: TRBV10-3
abundance: few
d_gene: NA
j_gene: TRBJ1-5
CDR3aa: CAISEVSEVQPQHF
CDR3nt: TGTGCCATCAGTGAGGTCAGTGAGGTTCAGCCCCAGCATTTT

v_gene: TRBV19
abundance: NA
d_gene: TRBD1
j_gene: TRBJ1-2
CDR3aa: CASSIGQGGGYTF
CDR3nt: TGTGCCAGTAGTATAGGCCAGGGGGGTGGCTACACCTTC

v_gene: TRBV7-2
abundance: NA
d_gene: TRBD2
j_gene: TRBJ2-7
CDR3aa: CASSLGLAGGPGNEQYF
CDR3nt: TGTGCCAGCAGCTTAGGACTAGCGGGAGGGCCCGGGAACGAGCAGTACTTC

v_gene: TRBV5-6
abundance: NA
d_gene: NA
j_gene: TRBJ1-2
CDR3aa: CASSLVGRAFENGYTF
CDR3nt: TGTGCCAGCAGCTTGGTAGGCAGGGCCTTTGAAAATGGCTACACCTTC

v_gene: TRBV10-2
abundance: few
d_gene: TRBD1
j_gene: TRBJ1-2
CDR3aa: CASISGGLDYGYTF
CDR3nt: TGCGCCAGCATCTCAGGGGGGTTAGACTATGGCTACACCTTC

v_gene: TRBV29-1
abundance: few
d_gene: NA
j_gene: TRBJ2-5
CDR3aa: CSTPRLHRTETQYF
CDR3nt: TGCAGCACCCCGCGCCTCCACAGGACAGAGACCCAGTACTTC

v_gene: TRBV14
abundance: few
d_gene: NA
j_gene: TRBJ1-2
CDR3aa: CASSQAPRGLGGYTF
CDR3nt: TGTGCCAGCAGCCAAGCTCCCAGAGGGTTAGGAGGCTACACCTTC

v_gene: TRBV6-1
abundance: few
d_gene: NA
j_gene: TRBJ2-7
CDR3aa: CASSEGLVYEQYF
CDR3nt: TGTGCCAGCAGTGAAGGGCTAGTCTACGAGCAGTACTTC

v_gene: TRBV9
abundance: few
d_gene: NA
j_gene: TRBJ1-1
CDR3aa: CASSVEPNTEAFF
CDR3nt: TGTGCCAGCAGCGTAGAACCGAACACTGAAGCTTTCTTT

v_gene: TRBV28
abundance: NA
d_gene: NA
j_gene: TRBJ1-5
CDR3aa: CASTKGRDRQPQHF
CDR3nt: TGTGCCAGCACCAAGGGGCGAGACCGTCAGCCCCAGCATTTT

v_gene: TRBV5-1
abundance: few
d_gene: TRBD1
j_gene: TRBJ2-6
CDR3aa: CASSLLSGGTGANVLTF
CDR3nt: TGCGCCAGCAGCTTGTTGTCAGGGGGCACCGGGGCCAACGTCCTGACTTTC

v_gene: TRBV29-1
abundance: NA
d_gene: TRBD2
j_gene: TRBJ2-5
CDR3aa: CSGGLAGGETQYF
CDR3nt: TGCAGCGGGGGACTAGCGGGAGGGGAGACCCAGTACTTC

v_gene: TRBV12-5
abundance: many
d_gene: NA
j_gene: TRBJ1-2
CDR3aa: CASGSWGSHYGYTF
CDR3nt: TGTGCTAGTGGTTCATGGGGGAGTCACTATGGCTACACCTTC

v_gene: TRBV7-6
abundance: few
d_gene: NA
j_gene: TRBJ2-2
CDR3aa: CASSRRLATTQTGELFF
CDR3nt: TGTGCCAGCAGCCGCAGGTTGGCCACGACGCAAACCGGGGAGCTGTTTTTT

v_gene: TRBV29-1
abundance: NA
d_gene: TRBD1
j_gene: TRBJ1-2
CDR3aa: CSVEILGQGSGGYTF
CDR3nt: TGCAGCGTTGAAATTTTGGGACAGGGATCGGGTGGCTACACCTTC

v_gene: TRBV7-9
abundance: NA
d_gene: NA
j_gene: TRBJ2-7
CDR3aa: CASSLGDGPYEQYF
CDR3nt: TGTGCCAGCAGCTTAGGAGACGGGCCCTACGAGCAGTACTTC

v_gene: TRBV12-3/TRBV12-4
abundance: many
d_gene: NA
j_gene: TRBJ1-2
CDR3aa: CASSLAGSPNGYTF
CDR3nt: TGTGCCAGCAGTCTCGCGGGGTCGCCAAATGGCTACACCTTC

v_gene: TRBV19
abundance: NA
d_gene: NA
j_gene: TRBJ2-5
CDR3aa: CASSIGTARQETQYF
CDR3nt: TGTGCCAGTAGTATAGGGACAGCTCGCCAAGAGACCCAGTACTTC

v_gene: TRBV27
abundance: few
d_gene: TRBD2
j_gene: TRBJ2-2
CDR3aa: CASSPGTSGTGELFF
CDR3nt: TGTGCCAGCAGTCCGGGGACTAGCGGGACCGGGGAGCTGTTTTTT

v_gene: TRBV6-1
abundance: few
d_gene: TRBD2
j_gene: TRBJ2-2
CDR3aa: CASSELGAGGLTGELFF
CDR3nt: TGTGCCAGCAGTGAACTGGGAGCGGGAGGGCTCACCGGGGAGCTGTTTTTT

v_gene: TRBV28
abundance: once
d_gene: NA
j_gene: TRBJ2-7
CDR3aa: CASSFPGDYEQYF
CDR3nt: TGTGCCAGCAGTTTTCCAGGAGACTACGAGCAGTACTTC

v_gene: TRBV19
abundance: NA
d_gene: NA
j_gene: TRBJ2-7
CDR3aa: CASSIPGGRNEQYF
CDR3nt: TGTGCCAGTAGTATCCCAGGGGGGCGAAACGAGCAGTACTTC

v_gene: TRBV5-1
abundance: few
d_gene: TRBD1
j_gene: TRBJ1-2
CDR3aa: CASSAQRGQNYGYTF
CDR3nt: TGCGCCAGCAGCGCCCAGAGGGGACAGAACTATGGCTACACCTTC

v_gene: TRBV15
abundance: NA
d_gene: NA
j_gene: TRBJ1-5
CDR3aa: CATSRPAPTRGVRSNQPQHF
CDR3nt: TGTGCCACCAGCAGACCTGCGCCGACCAGGGGAGTACGAAGCAATCAGCCCCAGCATTTT

v_gene: TRBV12-3/TRBV12-4
abundance: NA
d_gene: NA
j_gene: TRBJ2-7
CDR3aa: CASSLRSRAYEQYF
CDR3nt: TGTGCCAGCAGTTTACGCAGCCGGGCCTACGAGCAGTACTTC

v_gene: TRBV2
abundance: many
d_gene: NA
j_gene: TRBJ2-5
CDR3aa: CASAELKETQYF
CDR3nt: TGTGCCAGCGCCGAGTTAAAAGAGACCCAGTACTTC

v_gene: TRBV28
abundance: many
d_gene: NA
j_gene: TRBJ1-1
CDR3aa: CASSETGLPNTEAFF
CDR3nt: TGTGCCAGCAGTGAGACAGGCCTCCCGAACACTGAAGCTTTCTTT

v_gene: TRBV2
abundance: NA
d_gene: NA
j_gene: TRBJ1-5
CDR3aa: CASSEWGNQPQHF
CDR3nt: TGTGCCAGCAGTGAGTGGGGCAATCAGCCCCAGCATTTT

v_gene: TRBV30
abundance: NA
d_gene: NA
j_gene: TRBJ1-5
CDR3aa: CAWSIRAGNQPQHF
CDR3nt: TGTGCCTGGAGTATCAGGGCAGGGAATCAGCCCCAGCATTTT

v_gene: TRBV11-2
abundance: NA
d_gene: NA
j_gene: TRBJ2-2
CDR3aa: CASVMRGAVTGELFF
CDR3nt: TGTGCCAGCGTCATGCGGGGCGCGGTCACCGGGGAGCTGTTTTTT

v_gene: TRBV3-1
abundance: NA
d_gene: NA
j_gene: TRBJ2-5
CDR3aa: CASSQDGTGFGETQYF
CDR3nt: TGTGCCAGCAGCCAAGACGGAACAGGGTTCGGAGAGACCCAGTACTTC

v_gene: TRBV11-2
abundance: few
d_gene: NA
j_gene: TRBJ2-3
CDR3aa: CASSLGPGRAQYF
CDR3nt: TGTGCCAGCAGCCTCGGACCGGGCCGGGCGCAGTATTTT

v_gene: TRBV19
abundance: few
d_gene: TRBD1
j_gene: TRBJ1-1
CDR3aa: CASSLTGSGAFF
CDR3nt: TGTGCCAGTAGTTTGACAGGGTCCGGAGCTTTCTTT

v_gene: TRBV5-5
abundance: NA
d_gene: NA
j_gene: TRBJ1-4
CDR3aa: CASGHLEGLANEKLFF
CDR3nt: TGTGCCAGCGGCCACTTAGAAGGGTTAGCTAATGAAAAACTGTTTTTT

v_gene: TRBV19
abundance: NA
d_gene: TRBD1
j_gene: TRBJ1-4
CDR3aa: CASSKGQVVEKLFF
CDR3nt: TGTGCCAGTAGTAAGGGACAGGTCGTAGAAAAACTGTTTTTT

v_gene: TRBV12-3/TRBV12-4
abundance: many
d_gene: TRBD1
j_gene: TRBJ1-5
CDR3aa: CASRTTGGNQPQHF
CDR3nt: TGTGCCAGCAGAACTACAGGGGGCAATCAGCCCCAGCATTTT

v_gene: TRBV30
abundance: few
d_gene: NA
j_gene: TRBJ1-1
CDR3aa: CAWSVRVNTEAFF
CDR3nt: TGTGCCTGGAGTGTACGGGTAAACACTGAAGCTTTCTTT

v_gene: TRBV5-1
abundance: few
d_gene: TRBD1
j_gene: TRBJ1-5
CDR3aa: CASSVTGGRNQPQHF
CDR3nt: TGCGCCAGCAGCGTAACAGGGGGCCGAAATCAGCCCCAGCATTTT

v_gene: TRBV6-9
abundance: NA
d_gene: TRBD1
j_gene: TRBJ2-7
CDR3aa: CASSYGTGVYEQYF
CDR3nt: TGTGCCAGCAGTTACGGGACAGGGGTTTACGAGCAGTACTTC

v_gene: TRBV11-2
abundance: NA
d_gene: TRBD1
j_gene: TRBJ2-2
CDR3aa: CASSSGTGRDTGELFF
CDR3nt: TGTGCCAGCAGCTCGGGGACAGGGAGGGACACCGGGGAGCTGTTTTTT

v_gene: TRBV12-3/TRBV12-4
abundance: few
d_gene: NA
j_gene: TRBJ1-3
CDR3aa: CASTGAISGNTIYF
CDR3nt: TGTGCCAGCACGGGGGCGATCTCTGGAAACACCATATATTTT